This TCR beta chain derives from a study of blood T cell repertoires in COVID-19. At the level of the study: Either two negative PCRs, clearance, or symptom resolution qualified Cohort 3 donors as recovered. Sample material is recorded as cDNA or gDNA derived from T cells, B-cell-depleted T cells, or PBMCs.

Original processing notes: By means of reference gene primer amplification, nucleated cell counts were estimated. Sequencing used immunoSEQ multiplex PCR; TCRdb keeps in-frame clones, though not all of them. That table gives V, J and clone size, and the DNA gave D and trimming. The sample shows approximately 150,000 clones, 84% of them seen only once. Germline V gives CDR1 MDHEN, CDR2 SYDVKM. The CDR3 is made up of 15 amino acids. With 4 bases removed from V and 4 bases from J, the gap between germline ends came to 16 bases. Cohort allocation depended upon clinical history that participants reported. V and J are TRBV28 and TRBJ2-5; tentatively, D is TRBD2 (5 bases). Material: PBMCs or T cells enriched from blood (not recorded which). This TCR was sampled from a man aged 45-65 years in a cohort exposed to, infected with or recovered from COVID-19 (not recorded which). CDR3 amino acids: CASSSSGEKVETQYF. CDR3 in DNA: TGTGCCAGCAGTTCGTCCGGGGAAAAGGTAGAGACCCAGTACTTC.